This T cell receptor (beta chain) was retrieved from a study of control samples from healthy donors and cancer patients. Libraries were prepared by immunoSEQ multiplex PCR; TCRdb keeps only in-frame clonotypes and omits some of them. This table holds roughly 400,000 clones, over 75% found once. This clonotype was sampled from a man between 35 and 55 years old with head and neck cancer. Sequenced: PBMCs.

DNA for the CDR3: TGCGCCAGCAGCCAAGCTGGGGATGGTAACCGTGAAAAACTGTTTTTT. Residues: CASSQAGDGNREKLFF. The chain is built from TRBV4-1 and TRBJ1-4; D gene uncertain. CDR3 size: 16 residues. Between the trimmed V and J ends, which lost 1 base and 7 bases, there was a span of 16 bases. Germline loops: CDR1 MGHRA, CDR2 YSYEKL.